This T cell receptor (beta chain) was captured by sequencing in a study of shared clonotypes between healthy human individuals. Comments on this clone: Its antigen is not identified.

Among the unsorted PBMC samples, replicate PCRs used approximately 320 ng DNA, 25,000 to 30,000 T cell genomes. Produced via immunoSEQ multiplex PCR; TCRdb's table is partial and in-frame only. The repertoire has 400,000 to 500,000 clones, approximately 79% of them found once; the top ten carry approximately 12%. The V gene end was trimmed by 7 bases and the J gene end by 5 bases; junction bases not matched to a gene: 2. Germline V gene lookup returns CDR1 LNHDA and CDR2 SQIVND (reference sequence). The CDR3 runs 13 residues. The donors, all of them Caucasian adults, lived in Nashville, Tennessee. Study-wide results and caveats: Represented diversity (both genetic and exposure-history) was limited by the small number of donors.

This rearrangement joins TRBV19 to TRBJ2-5, with 12 bases lining up with TRBD2. The specimen sequenced was PBMCs. The origin of this receptor is a woman aged 40 to 55 in good health. Some clones in this sample may be carry-over from other donors' samples. The DNA for the CDR3 is TGTGCCAGTAAGACTAGCGGGAGCGAGACCCAGTACTTC. Translated: CASKTSGSETQYF.